Listed below are T cell receptor beta chains from one sample, sequenced in a study of blood T cell repertoires in COVID-19. TCRdb's copy holds only in-frame clones and misses some; the assay was immunoSEQ multiplex PCR. The table shows about 200,000 clones, with around 89% occurring only once. The material sequenced was PBMCs or T cells enriched from blood (not recorded which). These receptors were collected from a man aged 25-40 years who had recovered from COVID-19. The CDR3 runs from the conserved cysteine through the conserved F or W. D genes are given only for firm matches. Not all rows give a size; the values are once, few, many and, for expanded clones, a class.

>-|TRBV6-5|TRBJ2-1|-
CASSLTSSYNEQFF
TGTGCCAGCAGTTTGACTAGCTCCTACAATGAGCAGTTCTTC
>-|TRBV5-1|TRBJ2-7|TRBD1
CASSPWDSSYEQYF
TGCGCCAGCAGTCCATGGGACAGCTCCTACGAGCAGTACTTC
>-|TRBV6-6|TRBJ1-6|-
CASTPDLGNSPLHF
TGTGCCAGCACCCCGGACTTGGGGAATTCACCCCTCCACTTT
>once|TRBV19|TRBJ1-3|-
CASSLWSSGNTIYF
TGTGCCAGTAGTTTATGGAGCTCTGGAAACACCATATATTTT
>-|TRBV7-2|TRBJ1-4|TRBD1
CASSANTGTGEKLFF
TGTGCCAGCAGCGCCAACACCGGGACAGGCGAAAAACTGTTTTTT
>-|TRBV15|TRBJ2-1|TRBD1
CATSRNEPPRTGNNEQFF
TGTGCCACCAGCAGAAATGAACCCCCAAGGACAGGAAACAATGAGCAGTTCTTC
>-|TRBV4-3|TRBJ1-2|-
CASSRPSGTSISCNGYTF
TGCGCCAGCAGCCGACCCTCGGGGACTTCTATCAGTTGCAATGGCTACACCTTC
>-|TRBV7-9|TRBJ2-1|TRBD2
CASSFQRGYNEQFF
TGTGCCAGCAGCTTCCAGCGGGGGTACAATGAGCAGTTCTTC
>-|TRBV28|TRBJ2-1|TRBD2
CASSFWPRLAGGPNEQFF
TGTGCCAGCAGTTTTTGGCCCCGACTAGCGGGAGGGCCCAATGAGCAGTTCTTC
>-|TRBV29-1|TRBJ2-7|TRBD1
CSVELTGGLRGEQYF
TGCAGCGTTGAACTCACAGGGGGCTTACGTGGCGAGCAGTACTTC
>-|TRBV7-9|TRBJ2-7|TRBD1
CASSLGTGVNYEQYF
TGTGCCAGCAGCCTTGGGACAGGGGTGAACTACGAGCAGTACTTC
>-|TRBV11-2|TRBJ2-7|-
CASSLEEGPYEQYF
TGTGCCAGCAGCTTAGAAGAGGGCCCCTACGAGCAGTACTTC
>-|TRBV7-2|TRBJ2-3|TRBD2
CASSPYPSGGKADTQYF
TGTGCCAGCAGCCCCTATCCTAGCGGGGGGAAGGCAGATACGCAGTATTTT
>-|TRBV10-2|TRBJ2-2|-
CASGLRGNTGELFF
TGCGCCAGCGGATTAAGGGGAAACACCGGGGAGCTGTTTTTT
>-|TRBV4-3|TRBJ2-2|TRBD1
CASSPMTGTGELFF
TGCGCCAGCAGCCCCATGACAGGGACCGGGGAGCTGTTTTTT
>-|TRBV4-1|TRBJ1-2|-
CASSQDLSEGYYGYTF
TGCGCCAGCAGCCAAGATTTGTCTGAGGGATACTATGGCTACACCTTC